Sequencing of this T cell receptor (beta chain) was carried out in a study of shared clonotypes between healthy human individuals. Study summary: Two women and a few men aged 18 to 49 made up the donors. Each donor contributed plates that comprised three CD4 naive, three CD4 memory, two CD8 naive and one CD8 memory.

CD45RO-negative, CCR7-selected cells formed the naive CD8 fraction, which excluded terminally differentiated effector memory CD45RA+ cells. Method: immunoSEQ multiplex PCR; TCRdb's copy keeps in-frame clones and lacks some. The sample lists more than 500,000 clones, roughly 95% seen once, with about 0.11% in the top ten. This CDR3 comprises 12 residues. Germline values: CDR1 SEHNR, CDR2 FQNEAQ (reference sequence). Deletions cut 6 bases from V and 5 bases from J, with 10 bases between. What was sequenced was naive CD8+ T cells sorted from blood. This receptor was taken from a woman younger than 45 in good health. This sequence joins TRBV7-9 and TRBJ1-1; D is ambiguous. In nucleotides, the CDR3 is TGTGCCAGCAGAGTCGGGAGGACTGAAGCTTTCTTT. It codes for CASRVGRTEAFF.